This T cell receptor beta chain is drawn from a study of CD8 T cells in ankylosing spondylitis. The study's findings and limits: Made up of eight or nine highly homologous variants, a TCR beta motif appeared characteristic of ankylosing spondylitis blood. Enrichment of disease-linked clones was reportedly significant in matched ankylosing spondylitis synovial fluid.

At least ten counts were recorded for this clonotype. Its cognate antigen is unknown. Making use of molecular barcodes, quantitative 5'-RACE generated TCR beta libraries. TCRdb ran MiXCR on the 5' RACE reads and lists one entry per CDR3 protein. The repertoire includes 450,000 to 550,000 distinct CDR3 sequences, about 5.7% of them detected once, and 3.5% sits in the top ten. The specimen sequenced was blood, either unsorted or a sorted T cell fraction (not recorded which). This receptor was identified in a male donor with ankylosing spondylitis.

CDR3 bases: TGTGCCAGCAGCCAAGTAAGAGGGAATCAGCCCCAGCATTTT. It specifies CASSQVRGNQPQHF. This chain links TRBV4-2 with TRBJ1-5; D is undetermined. The germline V gene has CDR1 LGHNA and CDR2 YNFKEQ. The CDR3 has 14 residues. Trimming shortened V by 1 base and J by 4 bases, and 8 bases separated the two germline ends.